The present T cell receptor (beta chain) was sequenced within a study of blood T cell repertoires in COVID-19. This table comes from immunoSEQ multiplex PCR, and its TCRdb copy is limited to in-frame clones, with some not included. The sample yields some 240,000 clones, 75% to 85% seen once. The CDR3 is 13 amino acids. Trimming removed 6 bases from V and 4 bases from J; junction bases left unmatched: 3. Germline assignment: CDR1 SNHLY and CDR2 FYNNEI. The chain is built from TRBV2 and TRBJ2-5; 9 bases line up with TRBD1. The specimen sequenced was peripheral blood. This TCR came from a human donor in a cohort sampled during active COVID-19. CDR3 nucleotide sequence: TGTGCCAGCAGAGGACAGGGGAGAGAGACCCAGTACTTC. Translated, it gives CASRGQGRETQYF. Drawing the rest from reference TRBV2 and TRBJ2-5, the complete variable domain is EPEVTQTPSHQVTQMGQEVILRCVPISNHLYFYWYRQILGQKVEFLVSFYNNEISEKSEIFDDQFSVERPDGSNFTLKIRSTKLEDSAMYFCASRGQGRETQYFGPGTRLLVL.